Presented here are 32 T cell receptor beta chains from one specimen sequenced in a study of naive and memory T cell subsets. Amplification of ligated cDNA took four PCR rounds with SP2 and nested alpha and beta constant primers. TCRdb reprocessed the UMI-ligation and nested PCR reads via MiXCR and lists one record per CDR3 protein. The sample lists about 14,000 distinct CDR3 sequences, roughly 5.2% occurring once. The treatment is: skin biopsy from PPD injection site in Mantoux-positive individual. A UMI-containing oligonucleotide was joined by 3' ligation to the TCR cDNA template. Material: skin, obtained from a tuberculin skin test site. These receptors originate from an adult in good health.

This clonotype is categorized as medium-sized (0.01 to 0.1%). J is TRBJ2-4 and V is TRBV4-2, with 11 positions matching TRBD2. Unmatched junction bases numbered 11, after V lost 2 bases and J lost 2 bases. Looked up from germline, CDR1 is LGHNA and CDR2 is YNFKEQ. This CDR3 has 19 amino acids. CDR3: CASSQKLAGVQGTKNIQYF. Here the CDR3 DNA reads TGTGCCAGCAGCCAAAAACTAGCGGGGGTTCAGGGTACCAAAAACATTCAGTACTTC.

This clonotype is labeled as medium-sized. The chain recombines TRBV4-2 with TRBJ2-7, with 8 nucleotides matching TRBD1. With 0 bases clipped from V and 0 bases from J, the junction kept 10 bases outside the gene matches. The CDR3 is 18 amino acids. Germline V gene sequence: CDR1 LGHNA, CDR2 YNFKEQ. CDR3 DNA: TGTGCCAGCAGCCAAGAGGGACAACAGGGGGGCCTCTCCTACGAGCAGTACTTC. Amino acid sequence: CASSQEGQQGGLSYEQYF.

This clonotype was seen at least ten times. The chain uses TRBV25-1 and TRBJ1-2; a possible D gene is TRBD1 (6 bases). Trimming pared 6 bases from V and 8 bases from J, leaving 19 bases between. The CDR3 is made up of 14 amino acids. Germline V gives CDR1 MGHDK, CDR2 SYGVNS. Here the CDR3 DNA reads TGTGCCAGCAGGACCGAACAGGGATCTAAAGGCTACACCTTC. As protein: CASRTEQGSKGYTF.

This clonotype was recorded at least ten times. V usage is TRBV7-2 and J usage is TRBJ2-1, with 10 bases aligning to TRBD2. Trimming took 4 bases from V and 8 from J; bases not matched to a gene: 11. This CDR3 comprises 16 residues. The germline V gene encodes CDR1 SGHTA and CDR2 FQGNSA. CDR3 residues: CASSYSGGRLADEQFF. Here the CDR3 DNA reads TGTGCCAGCAGCTATAGCGGGGGGAGGCTAGCCGATGAGCAGTTCTTC.

This clonotype was counted many times. This sequence joins TRBV3-1 and TRBJ2-1; 9 bases match TRBD1. The J segment lost 6 bases and the V segment lost 3 bases, leaving 6 bases of the junction unmatched. The length of the CDR3 is 15 residues. The germline V gene encodes CDR1 LGHDT and CDR2 YNNKEL (reference sequence). CDR3 in amino acids: CASSQTDRGGNEQFF. The DNA of the CDR3 is TGTGCCAGCAGCCAGACCGACAGGGGGGGCAATGAGCAGTTCTTC.

To note about this clonotype: A much larger clone lies a single base off, so this may be a read error. This chain connects TRBV15 to TRBJ1-4; D might be TRBD1 (6 bases). This CDR3 comprises 15 residues. Germline V lookup: CDR1 LNHNV, CDR2 YYDKDF (reference sequence). The CDR3 DNA sequence: TGTGTCACCAGCAGAGGGGGAAGGGAGAATGAAAAACTGTTTTTT. This codes for CVTSRGGRENEKLFF.

This clonotype counts as medium-sized. The chain couples TRBV24-1 to TRBJ2-4, with D perhaps assigned TRBD1 or TRBD2 (5 bases each). The CDR3 extends over 15 amino acids. The germline V gene has CDR1 KGHDR and CDR2 SFDVKD. V was trimmed by 4 bases and J by 8 bases, leaving 17 bases between them. This CDR3 reads CATSDGTHQGDIQYF. The CDR3 bases are TGTGCCACCAGTGACGGGACCCACCAAGGGGACATTCAGTACTTC.

By share of the sample, this clonotype is medium-sized. The V call is TRBV6-5, the J call TRBJ2-1, with D tentatively TRBD2 (5 bases). Trimming removed 8 bases from V and 0 bases from J, with 14 bases in between. There are 15 residues in the CDR3. The germline gives CDR1 MNHEY, CDR2 SVGAGI. The CDR3 region is CASSNGKSSYNEQFF. In DNA, the CDR3 is TGTGCCAGCTCGAACGGGAAGAGCTCCTACAATGAGCAGTTCTTC.

In this sample, this clonotype turned up a few times. V is TRBV29-1 and J is TRBJ1-1; 9 bases are shared with TRBD1. Looked up from germline, CDR1 is SQVTM and CDR2 is ANQGSEA. The CDR3 contains 14 residues. Trimming at V came to 2 bases and at J to 6 bases, leaving 7 bases not matched to a gene. CDR3 in amino acids: CSVEHRGRGAEAFF. The CDR3 DNA reads TGCAGCGTTGAACACAGGGGGCGCGGAGCTGAAGCTTTCTTT. The whole variable domain, filled in from reference TRBV29-1 and TRBJ1-1, reads SAVISQKPSRDICQRGTSLTIQCQVDSQVTMMFWYRQQPGQSLTLIATANQGSEATYESGFVIDKFPISRPNLTFSTLTVSNMSPEDSSIYLCSVEHRGRGAEAFFGQGTRLTVV.

There are many counts of this clonotype. This chain uses TRBV9 with TRBJ1-4, with D uncertain. The ends were cut back, 7 bases at V and 6 bases at J, with 16 bases in the middle. Germline lookup yields CDR1 SGDLS and CDR2 YYNGEE. The CDR3 is 14 residues long. DNA of the CDR3: TGTGCCAGCGGCCCCACAACAAAATATGAAAAACTGTTTTTT. It translates to CASGPTTKYEKLFF.

The V and J genes are TRBV6-5 and TRBJ1-1; no reliable D call. CDR3 size: 13 residues. The V end lost 7 bases, the J end lost 5 bases, and 14 bases lay between the germline ends. The germline gives CDR1 MNHEY, CDR2 SVGAGI. CDR3 residues: CASISAGSTEAFF. In nucleotides, the CDR3 is TGTGCCAGCATCTCGGCGGGGAGTACTGAAGCTTTCTTT.

The table lists this clonotype with many counts. The rearrangement links TRBV7-3 to TRBJ2-7; 8 nucleotides match TRBD2. Germline CDR1 SGHTA, CDR2 FQGTGA. There are 15 residues in the CDR3. Trimming took 1 base from V and 1 from J; bases not matched to a gene: 3. CDR3 sequence: CASSLNGGASYEQYF. The CDR3 DNA follows: TGTGCCAGCAGCTTAAACGGGGGGGCTTCCTACGAGCAGTACTTC.

Ten or more counts support this clonotype. The chain recombines TRBV3-1 with TRBJ2-3; TRBD1 matches 10 bases. Germline-derived CDR1 and CDR2 are LGHDT and YNNKEL (reference sequence). The CDR3 is made up of 14 amino acids. Losses at the gene ends were 8 bases for V and 3 bases for J; bases not matched to a gene: 5. The CDR3 DNA reads TGTGCCAGCTGGGACAGGGGAGCTACAGATACGCAGTATTTT. Its translation is CASWDRGATDTQYF.

There are many counts of this clonotype. V gene TRBV6-6 combines with J gene TRBJ2-7, with D tentatively TRBD1 or TRBD2 (5 bases each). V was clipped by 6 bases and J by 5 bases, with 20 bases between them. The CDR3 is 15 amino acids. Per the germline V gene, CDR1 is MNHNY and CDR2 is SVGAGI (reference sequence). CDR3 sequence: CASSGTRTKNNEQYF. CDR3 in DNA: TGTGCCAGCAGCGGGACCCGCACTAAGAACAACGAGCAGTACTTC.

The sample holds many counts of this clonotype. This chain links TRBV5-1 with TRBJ2-6; maybe TRBD2 (6 bases). There are 16 residues in the CDR3. Between the trimmed V and J ends, which lost 4 bases and 2 bases, there was a span of 13 bases. CDR1 SGHRS and CDR2 YFSETQ come from the germline V gene. CDR3 protein: CASSGGGGTGANVLTF. The CDR3 DNA is TGCGCCAGCAGCGGGGGAGGAGGGACTGGGGCCAACGTCCTGACTTTC.

Concerning this clonotype itself: A much larger clone lies one base from this, so it may be a read error. This rearrangement joins TRBV2 to TRBJ2-7, with unresolved D. The germline gives CDR1 SNHLY, CDR2 FYNNEI. This CDR3 is 11 amino acids long. CDR3 DNA sequence: TGTGCCAGCAGTGACTACCGGTGGGAAGGCTTC. Encoded protein: CASSDYRWEGF.

The sample holds a few counts of this clonotype. A much bigger clone sits one base away, suggesting this may be a read error. The rearrangement links TRBV5-1 to TRBJ2-7; 7 bases are shared with TRBD2. The CDR3 extends over 13 amino acids. With 5 bases clipped from V and 3 bases from J, the junction kept 5 bases outside the gene matches. Germline CDR1 reads SGHRS; CDR2 reads YFSETQ. CDR3 nucleotide sequence: TGCGCCAGCAGGTATGCGGGGGACTACGAGCAGTACTTC. Translation gives CASRYAGDYEQYF.

This clonotype was seen repeatedly, ten times or more. This rearrangement joins TRBV2 to TRBJ2-5, with D perhaps TRBD2 (6 bases). There are 14 residues in the CDR3. In germline, CDR1 is SNHLY, CDR2 FYNNEI. The V end lost 6 bases, the J end lost 1 base, and 12 bases lay between the germline ends. CDR3 residues: CASRETRAQETQYF. CDR3 coding DNA: TGTGCCAGCAGGGAGACTAGGGCCCAAGAGACCCAGTACTTC.

Relative to its sample, this clonotype is medium-sized. The chain combines TRBV12-3 or TRBV12-4 with TRBJ2-4; D is ambiguous. V was pared by 2 bases and J by 0 bases, with 5 bases between. The CDR3 consists of 14 residues. The CDR3 is CASSLTVAKNIQYF. CDR3 DNA: TGTGCCAGCAGTTTAACCGTAGCCAAAAACATTCAGTACTTC.

Remarks on this clonotype: This may stem from a read error, because a much larger clone lies one nucleotide away. This chain connects TRBV7-2 to TRBJ1-5, with TRBD1 identical over 8 bases. The V segment lost 5 bases and the J segment 4 bases; nucleotides outside the gene matches: 10. The CDR3 has 16 residues. Germline CDR1 is SGHTA and CDR2 is FQGNSA. CDR3 loop: CASSRTGRYRNQPQHF. The CDR3, as DNA: TGTGCCAGCAGCAGGACAGGGAGATACAGGAATCAGCCCCAGCATTTT.

This clonotype was counted ten times or more. V gene TRBV19 combines with J gene TRBJ2-3; maybe TRBD2 (6 bases). Between the trimmed V and J ends, which lost 7 bases and 3 bases, there was a span of 17 bases. There are 15 residues in the CDR3. The V gene's germline CDR1 is LNHDA and CDR2 SQIVND (reference sequence). Here the CDR3 reads CASTRQWTITDTQYF. The CDR3, as DNA: TGTGCCAGTACTAGACAGTGGACTATTACAGATACGCAGTATTTT.

Relative to its sample, this clonotype is medium-sized. The gene calls are TRBV14 and TRBJ2-3; 8 bases line up with TRBD1. The CDR3 has 17 residues. The germline V gene encodes CDR1 SGHDN and CDR2 FVKESK. V shed 3 bases, J shed 3 bases, and the junction held 11 bases outside the gene matches. CDR3 sequence reads: CASSHPGQGVTTDTQYF. CDR3 nucleotide sequence: TGTGCCAGCAGCCACCCCGGACAGGGTGTAACTACAGATACGCAGTATTTT.

This clonotype is medium-sized within its sample. The chain joins TRBV9 to TRBJ2-7, with a tentative D call TRBD1 (5 bases). V was pared by 0 bases and J by 2 bases, with 9 bases between. In germline, CDR1 is SGDLS, CDR2 YYNGEE. The CDR3 is 14 amino acids. The CDR3 region is CASSVGQSPYEQYF. The CDR3 DNA follows: TGTGCCAGCAGCGTAGGACAGAGCCCCTACGAGCAGTACTTC.

By proportion, this clonotype is medium-sized (0.01 to 0.1%). The rearrangement links TRBV24-1 to TRBJ2-1; TRBD2 matches at 10 bases. The CDR3 runs 14 residues. Germline assignment: CDR1 KGHDR and CDR2 SFDVKD. Germline trimming cut 5 bases from V and 10 bases from J; bases unmatched to any gene: 7. CDR3 nucleotide sequence: TGTGCCACCAGTGGGACTAGCGGACTCAGAGAGCAGTTCTTC. Translating it yields CATSGTSGLREQFF.

Many counts were recorded for this clonotype. The V gene is TRBV12-3 or TRBV12-4, the J gene TRBJ1-5; D not certain. Trimming took 2 bases from V and 3 from J, leaving 5 bases between them. The CDR3 is 13 residues long. CDR3 sequence (DNA): TGTGCCAGCAGTTTAACCCACAATCAGCCCCAGCATTTT. Translated: CASSLTHNQPQHF.

This clonotype was recorded at least ten times. The CDR3, as DNA: TGTGCCAGCAGCTTAAGCCGGGCCTCGGGTAGTTCACCCCTCCACTTT. Its translation: CASSLSRASGSSPLHF. This chain uses TRBV7-2 with TRBJ1-6; no definite D call. Trimming shortened V by 2 bases and J by 9 bases, and 17 bases separated the two germline ends. The germline CDR1 and CDR2 sequences are SGHTA and FQGNSA. The CDR3 loop spans 16 amino acids. The full variable domain, completed using reference TRBV7-2 and TRBJ1-6, is GAGVSQSPSNKVTEKGKDVELRCDPISGHTALYWYRQSLGQGLEFLIYFQGNSAPDKSGLPSDRFSAERTGGSVSTLTIQRTQQEDSAVYLCASSLSRASGSSPLHFGNGTRLTVT.

This clonotype was recorded many times. The V and J genes are TRBV6-6 and TRBJ2-1; D remains unclear. This CDR3 has 12 residues. V lost 2 bases to trimming and J lost 8 bases, with 7 bases between them. The germline V gene has CDR1 MNHNY and CDR2 SVGAGI (reference sequence). Here the CDR3 reads CASSYLGDEQFF. The CDR3 DNA follows: TGTGCCAGCAGTTACCTAGGCGATGAGCAGTTCTTC.

This clonotype has ten or more counts. This chain links TRBV7-9 with TRBJ1-1; possibly TRBD1 for D (5 bases). CDR3 size: 15 residues. V was clipped by 5 bases and J by 3 bases, with 16 bases between them. Germline values: CDR1 SEHNR, CDR2 FQNEAQ (reference sequence). CDR3 bases: TGTGCCAGCAGCAGCAGATCGGGGGATGACACTGAAGCTTTCTTT. Translating gives CASSSRSGDDTEAFF.

As concerns this clonotype: An end of the junction does not agree with germline; a read error may underlie this. V gene TRBV7-7 combines with J gene TRBJ1-3; no definite D call. This CDR3 spans 13 amino acids. Germline CDR1 SSHAT, CDR2 FNYEAQ (reference sequence). The CDR3 DNA reads as TGTGCTAGCAGCCCGGTCCCCGGGGACACCATATATTTT. Protein sequence: CASSPVPGDTIYF.

This clonotype was seen a few times. The chain recombines TRBV19 with TRBJ2-7; D perhaps matches TRBD2 (6 bases). The CDR3 length is 12 residues. Per the germline V gene, CDR1 is LNHDA and CDR2 is SQIVND (reference sequence). V was pared by 5 bases and J by 7 bases, with 12 bases between. The CDR3 nucleotides are TGTGCCAGTAGTTCGGGACTTCGGGAGCAGTACTTC. Translation gives CASSSGLREQYF.

The chain recombines TRBV2 with TRBJ2-7, with 12 bases identical to TRBD2. V was pared by 6 bases and J by 4 bases, with 4 bases of the junction left unmatched. This CDR3 has 14 residues. Germline CDR1 reads SNHLY; CDR2 reads FYNNEI. The CDR3 region has the DNA TGTGCCAGCAGAGTTACTAGCGGGGGGTACGAGCAGTACTTC. As protein: CASRVTSGGYEQYF.

Relative to its sample, this clonotype is medium-sized. The V gene is TRBV5-4, the J gene TRBJ1-1; D is unclear. The CDR3 is made up of 14 amino acids. Deletions cut 4 bases from V and 1 base from J, with 11 bases between. Per the germline V gene, CDR1 is SGHNT and CDR2 is YYREEE (reference sequence). The CDR3 protein is CASSEAVENTEAFF. The DNA for the CDR3 is TGTGCCAGCAGCGAAGCGGTTGAGAACACTGAAGCTTTCTTT.